This T cell receptor (beta chain) is from a study of cytomegalovirus exposure and HLA in healthy donors (dated by TCRdb to 2017 to 2019). Concerning the study at large: According to an earlier analysis of around 600 of the donors, about 170 million T cells yielded some 110 million unique TCR beta sequences and roughly 280 Gb of sequence data. An early release covering approximately 600 HLA-typed donors comprised approximately 300 gigabases of sequencing data and around 86 million unique TCR sequences. Of the 300 to 500 genotyped donors, less than 90% were placed in the genetic ancestry cluster associated with self-reported Caucasian donors. The aim of the study was to test whether cataloging public T cell receptors could identify signatures of past pathogen exposure. The study profiled the T cell repertoires of 666 subjects by immunosequencing and related them to cytomegalovirus serostatus. Besides the first cohort of 666 subjects, a separate validation cohort made up of over 95 different subjects was used. The study combined high-throughput TCR immunosequencing, statistical association of individual TCRs with disease status, and machine learning to predict cytomegalovirus infection status. To study patterns of TCR occurrence, a later analysis re-analyzed previously published TCR beta repertoires from 500 to 850 donors and added high-resolution HLA genotyping. Rather than drawing on any new phenotypic data, the later analysis identified candidate immune exposures from TCR beta sequences and the way those sequences occurred across donors. To decide whether each TCR beta V gene segment behaved as functional or pseudogenic, an earlier analysis of approximately 600 of the donors relied on high-throughput TCR beta sequencing. Alongside the repertoire data, information on donor age, sex, ethnicity and CMV serostatus was compiled. A later genetic analysis took genome-wide SNP genotypes for about 55% of the roughly 670 donors and used that subset as a discovery cohort. Every discovery cohort repertoire had been produced on one sequencing platform. Class I and class II HLA loci were covered by the typing at four-digit resolution. The number of donors typed differed by locus, with roughly 629-640 for A, B, C, DRB1 and DQB1, roughly 520 for DQA1, 606 for DPA1, and approximately 470 for DPB1. About five DR-DQ haplotypes were handled as single units for association and clustering, since linkage in the cohort was strong. Among about 390 genotyped donors of the cohort, an average of approximately 250,000 unique TCR beta nucleotide sequences were sequenced per donor, about a sixth of them non-productive. What the study reported, not specific to this receptor: Across donors, most TCR sequences were observed very rarely, whereas some public TCRs were present in many individuals. HLA typing was unavailable for some donors at each locus, so association tests used only the typed subset. According to a later genetic analysis, donors in an Asian-associated ancestry cluster had fewer N-insertions in productive TCRs than the approximately 670-donor mean. Assigning TCR associations to individual alleles was difficult when HLA alleles, especially DR and DQ, strongly co-occurred. Because counts were too low, seventeen rarely observed V segments, including chromosome 9 orphons, were left out of the earlier analysis of a few hundred of the donors. Correlated functional status among segregating V segments might reflect linkage disequilibrium, but an unknown experimental factor could not be ruled out. In the study, around 160 TCR beta chains were listed as associated with cytomegalovirus. This cohort had only TCR beta chains sequenced, and the lack of alpha or paired-chain data limited which features could be detected. The classifier was reported to diagnose cytomegalovirus status with high specificity and sensitivity in both the original and validation cohorts. Specific HLA alleles were associated with around 18,000 TCR beta sequences at a false discovery rate of 0.05 in a later analysis. The presence/absence analyses assumed that sequencing depth was roughly uniform across donors, and that assumption may not be true. According to a later analysis, TCR association rates differed among HLA loci, with DRB1 alleles showing the most associated TCRs and HLA-C alleles showing the fewest. According to a later analysis, parvovirus B19, influenza, CMV and Epstein-Barr virus appeared linked to several top co-occurrence clusters. In a later analysis, most CMV-associated TCR beta chains were found to appear HLA-restricted, with HLA associations seemingly driven largely by CMV exposure. The authors suggested that the approach could potentially be extended to other disease states and immunological phenotypes. The sequencing pipeline was judged likely to have produced a cluster of highly shared sequence variants as a technical artifact. Some IMGT-functional V segments, including TRBV6-2 and TRBV6-3, could not be distinguished by the 87-base-pair reads and were therefore excluded. In a later analysis, HLA-associated TCR beta chains were found to be more clonally expanded and to have lower generation probabilities than equally common non-associated chains. A further reported finding was that TCR beta sequences accurately predicted the HLA-A and HLA-B alleles for most subjects in the first cohort. In a later genetic analysis, a missense DCLRE1C variant was associated with V-gene and J-gene trimming of TCR beta chains, and the association was replicated in an independent cohort. An earlier analysis of roughly 570 of the donors showed that most TCR beta V segments appeared in productive rearrangements either about 87% or about 30% of the time, which broadly matched IMGT annotations. A few of the identified cytomegalovirus-associated TCR beta chains were confirmed in vitro to be specific for cytomegalovirus antigens. Immune exposure information for the cohort was limited to CMV serostatus.

The cohort comprised 670 or so healthy bone marrow donors. At the time of sampling, all cohort members were nominally healthy, though unrecorded immune exposures were likely present. The donor was CMV seropositive and belonged to the group of 250 to 300 seropositive cohort members. A peripheral blood sample was collected from each donor, and TCR beta sequencing was performed on peripheral blood mononuclear cells. The Qiagen DNeasy Blood Extraction Kit was used to extract genomic DNA from the blood cell samples. Libraries were made using the immunoSEQ multiplex PCR assay. For the multiplex PCR, a mixture combining 60 forward primers for TCR Vbeta segments and 13 reverse primers for TCR Jbeta segments was used. The CDR3 region of rearranged TCR beta genes was amplified from genomic DNA with a multiplex PCR assay. Amplified TCR beta libraries were sequenced as 87-base-pair reads on the Illumina HiSeq System. In the paper's pipeline: Across the 666 repertoires, a later analysis counted 78 million or so unique TCR beta chains, around 11 million of which were shared by at least two donors. To remove PCR and sequencing errors, raw reads were error-corrected and collapsed into unique sequences using a nearest-neighbor algorithm that merged closely related sequences. To assign V, D and J gene segments, CDR3 sequences were aligned to IMGT reference sequences. For a sequence to be retained, at least a six-nucleotide match to both a V gene segment and a J gene segment was required. Rearrangements were called productive when the CDR3 lacked stop codons and stayed in frame with V and J; all others were non-productive. CDR3 was defined according to IMGT convention as the region running from the second conserved V-encoded cysteine to the conserved J-encoded phenylalanine. The earlier analysis of 587 of the donors excluded any sequence lacking an unambiguous match to a single V gene segment. An earlier analysis of 587 of the donors classified V segments as functional when productive rearrangements were above 56.7% and as segregating when the standard deviation between donors was above 5%. To diagnose cytomegalovirus status from the catalog of TCR beta chain sequences, a statistical classification framework was built. In a later analysis, V and J genes were assigned by comparing TCR nucleotide sequences against IMGT/GENE-DB human TR gene sequences. A later analysis assigned CDR3 sequences and most-parsimonious VDJ recombination scenarios with the TCRdist pipeline. In a later analysis, each TCR beta chain was defined by its CDR3 amino acid sequence together with its V-gene family, and reads without a unique V-gene family were excluded. A later analysis removed roughly 590 highly shared, low-generation-probability nucleotide sequences to deal with suspected cross-contamination and a sequencing artifact. A later analysis calculated a clonal expansion index for each public chain from normalized within-repertoire ranks of inferred template counts. In a later analysis, generation probabilities were computed with a VDJ recombination model fitted to out-of-frame rearrangements, and the resulting probabilities were checked against IGoR. In a later analysis, hypergeometric tests were used to score TCR-TCR, TCR-HLA and TCR-CMV co-occurrence, with a repertoire-size bias correction applied to TCR pairs. To estimate false discovery rates, a later analysis permuted the HLA or CMV assignments 20 times. In a later analysis, co-occurring TCRs were grouped using DBSCAN, and TCRdist sequence similarity was added for clustering within HLA-allele-positive subsets. Repertoires with fewer than 30,000 or more than 120,000 public chains were left out of co-occurrence clustering, as were five repertoires with anomalous nucleotide sharing. This immuneACCESS table, as held by TCRdb, lists in-frame sequences with V and J called but not all clones. Of the missing ones, under half trace to an unresolved V gene in checked studies; the others have no known cause. The V and J calls and the clone size are those of that table, but D and trimming were determined from the DNA. This sample holds around 92,000 clones; roughly 80% were observed only once. Together, the top ten hold over 15% of the sample.

Note on this clone: The antigen this receptor binds is unknown. The record has no base qualities; no much larger clone is one base away.

V is trimmed back by 4 bases and J by 2 bases, and the junction contains 3 bases that no gene match accounts for. The CDR3 spans 15 residues, from the cysteine through the phenylalanine. The sequence is cut down to CDR3 DNA, 45 bases in frame from base 1. Sequences SGDLS (CDR1) and YYNGEE (CDR2) are obtained from the germline V gene. The sequenced material came from PBMCs. The sequence was obtained from a man between 60 and 75 years old in good health and CMV-seropositive. Rearrangement joined TRBV9 to TRBJ2-7; 13 of the junction bases match TRBD2. This receptor has the CDR3 CASSLGLAGAYEQYF. The sequenced DNA: TGTGCCAGCAGCCTCGGACTAGCGGGGGCCTACGAGCAGTACTTC.